These 10 T cell receptor beta chains were all obtained from the same sample, sequenced in a study of shared clonotypes between healthy human individuals. Data came from immunoSEQ multiplex PCR; TCRdb stores just in-frame clones and leaves some out. The sample has 650,000 to 750,000 clones; around 72% are singletons. The specimen sequenced was memory CD4+ T cells sorted from blood. This sample's subset: CD45RA-negative fraction. The receptors were gathered from a woman younger than 45 in good health.

This clone was seen at least ten times. CDR3 sequence: CASSGTTDTQYF. CDR3 sequence (DNA): TGCGCCAGCAGTGGAACCACAGATACGCAGTATTTT. The rearrangement uses TRBV10-2 and TRBJ2-3, with D hard to call. The CDR3 sequence is 12 residues long. V lost 4 bases and J lost 2, with 4 bases in between. The V gene's germline CDR1 is WSHSY and CDR2 SAAADI.

This chain joins TRBV30 and TRBJ1-4; possibly TRBD1 for D (5 bases). The V and J ends lost 5 bases and 3 bases respectively, with 16 bases between them. In germline, CDR1 is GTSNPN, CDR2 SVGIG (reference sequence). This CDR3 has 15 residues. CDR3 region: CAWPSNRGANEKLFF. The CDR3 DNA sequence: TGTGCCTGGCCTTCCAACCGAGGGGCTAATGAAAAACTGTTTTTT. The full variable domain, with the rest looked up from reference TRBV30 and TRBJ1-4, is SQTIHQWPATLVQPVGSPLSLECTVEGTSNPNLYWYRQAAGRGLQLLFYSVGIGQISSEVPQNLSASRPQDRQFILSSKKLLLSDSGFYLCAWPSNRGANEKLFFGSGTQLSVL.

V usage is TRBV25-1 and J usage is TRBJ1-5, with 8 bases lining up with TRBD1. Germline V CDR1 and CDR2: MGHDK, SYGVNS. The CDR3 loop spans 15 amino acids. The ends lost 5 bases at V and 5 bases at J; junction bases unmatched: 8. CDR3 in DNA: TGTGCCAGCAGTTTGGGCAGGGGGCGCGATCAGCCCCAGCATTTT. Protein sequence: CASSLGRGRDQPQHF.

The V and J genes are TRBV28 and TRBJ2-1; D is perhaps TRBD2 (7 bases). Trimming removed 1 base from V and 12 bases from J, with 16 bases in between. This CDR3 spans 14 amino acids. Germline CDR1 MDHEN, CDR2 SYDVKM. The CDR3 sequence: CASSLLGGGRTQFF. The CDR3 nucleotides are TGTGCCAGCAGTTTATTAGGGGGGGGGCGGACGCAGTTCTTC.

The chain couples TRBV19 to TRBJ2-2, with D uncertain. The germline V gene encodes CDR1 LNHDA and CDR2 SQIVND (reference sequence). The ends were cut back, 10 bases at V and 4 bases at J, with 13 bases in the middle. The CDR3 loop spans 13 amino acids. The CDR3 sequence is CATLLWGTGELFF. The CDR3 DNA sequence: TGTGCCACCCTGCTGTGGGGCACCGGGGAGCTGTTTTTT.

This clone was observed once. The V call is TRBV29-1, the J call TRBJ2-1; a weak D match, TRBD1 (5 bases). Looked up from germline, CDR1 is SQVTM and CDR2 is ANQGSEA. The CDR3 is 11 amino acids. The V and J ends lost 6 bases and 9 bases respectively, with 12 bases between them. The CDR3, as DNA: TGCAGCGTGACAAGGGGATCTGAGCAGTTCTTC. The encoded protein is CSVTRGSEQFF.

This sequence joins TRBV19 and TRBJ2-2; D perhaps matches TRBD2 (7 bases). V was cut by 3 bases and J by 3 bases, with 14 bases left in between. The CDR3 covers 16 residues. CDR1 is LNHDA and CDR2 is SQIVND in the germline V gene (reference sequence). The CDR3 DNA follows: TGTGCCAGTAGTATGTTCGGGGGGCTGGACACCGGGGAGCTGTTTTTT. Translated: CASSMFGGLDTGELFF.

This clone was observed once. This chain links TRBV4-1 with TRBJ2-3; tentative D call: TRBD2 (5 bases). Germline V gene data show CDR1 as MGHRA and CDR2 as YSYEKL. There are 18 residues in the CDR3. With 4 bases removed from V and 0 bases from J, the gap between germline ends came to 20 bases. Here the CDR3 reads CASSLKPSADVSTDTQYF. The CDR3 region has the DNA TGCGCCAGCAGCCTTAAGCCATCAGCGGATGTTAGCACAGATACGCAGTATTTT.

V gene TRBV28 combines with J gene TRBJ1-4, with 9 bases that match TRBD1. V was clipped by 2 bases and J by 5 bases; unmatched bases: 9. The CDR3 contains 17 residues. Germline CDR1 is MDHEN and CDR2 is SYDVKM. The CDR3, as DNA: TGTGCCAGCAGTTTAACGGGACAGGGTCGTGGAAATGAAAAACTGTTTTTT. This gives the protein CASSLTGQGRGNEKLFF.

This clone occurred once. This chain uses TRBV25-1 with TRBJ1-1; weak D call: TRBD1 (6 bases). The CDR3 totals 14 residues. Trimming removed 5 bases from V and 7 bases from J, with 17 bases in between. In germline, CDR1 is MGHDK, CDR2 SYGVNS. The CDR3 DNA reads TGTGCCAGCAGTCCCAAAACGGGGGCAAGTGAAGCTTTCTTT. This translates into CASSPKTGASEAFF.